This T cell receptor beta chain derives from a study of blood T cell repertoires in COVID-19. In the study overall: The United States, Italy and Spain supplied acute and convalescent COVID-19 samples. From T cells, B-cell-depleted T cells, or PBMCs came the material, which was cDNA or gDNA.

Per the original data handling: Estimates of nucleated cell counts were drawn from the amplification of reference gene primers. This table comes from immunoSEQ multiplex PCR, and its TCRdb copy is limited to in-frame clones, with some not included. V, J and clone size are those of that table, while D and trimming were read from the DNA. The profile shows about 52,000 clones, 82% of them singletons. This CDR3 has 21 amino acids. The J segment lost 1 base and the V segment lost 7 bases, leaving 25 bases of the junction unmatched. CDR1 and CDR2 (germline): LNHDA, SQIVND (reference sequence). Seattle-derived patients entered the study during active infection and were followed longitudinally.

The receptor was isolated from an elderly man with COVID-19, enrolled during active disease. Sequencing was carried out using peripheral blood. The chain links TRBV19 to TRBJ2-3; 8 nucleotides align to TRBD2. CDR3 sequence (DNA): TGTGCCAGTACCCTCTCACCCCTGGACCCGGGACTAGAATGGGGCACAGATACGCAGTATTTT. This encodes CASTLSPLDPGLEWGTDTQYF.